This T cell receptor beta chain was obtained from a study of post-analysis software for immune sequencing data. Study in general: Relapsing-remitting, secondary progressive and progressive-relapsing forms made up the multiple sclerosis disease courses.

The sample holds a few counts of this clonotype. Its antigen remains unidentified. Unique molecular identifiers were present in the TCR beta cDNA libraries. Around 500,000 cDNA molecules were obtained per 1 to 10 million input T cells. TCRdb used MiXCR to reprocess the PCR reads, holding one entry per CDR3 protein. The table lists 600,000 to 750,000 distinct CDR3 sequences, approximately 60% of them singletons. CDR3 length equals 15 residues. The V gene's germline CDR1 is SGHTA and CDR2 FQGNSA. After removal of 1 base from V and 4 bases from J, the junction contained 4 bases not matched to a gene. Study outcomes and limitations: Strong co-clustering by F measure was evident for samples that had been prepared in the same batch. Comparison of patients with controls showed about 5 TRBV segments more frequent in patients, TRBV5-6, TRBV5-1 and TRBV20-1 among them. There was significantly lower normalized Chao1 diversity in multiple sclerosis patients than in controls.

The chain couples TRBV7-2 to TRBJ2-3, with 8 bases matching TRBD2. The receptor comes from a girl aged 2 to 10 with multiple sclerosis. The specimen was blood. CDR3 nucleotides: TGTGCCAGCAGCTTAGAGGGGACTAGTTCAGATACGCAGTATTTT. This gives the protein CASSLEGTSSDTQYF. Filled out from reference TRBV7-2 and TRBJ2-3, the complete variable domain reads GAGVSQSPSNKVTEKGKDVELRCDPISGHTALYWYRQSLGQGLEFLIYFQGNSAPDKSGLPSDRFSAERTGGSVSTLTIQRTQQEDSAVYLCASSLEGTSSDTQYFGPGTRLTVL.